This is a list of T cell receptor beta chains from one sample in a study of regulatory T cells in long-lasting Graves disease. TCRdb re-analysed the multiplex PCR reads in MiXCR, keeping a single row per CDR3 protein. This sample has about 400,000 distinct CDR3 sequences, with approximately 16% found just once. These data were also filed under a second study, of T cells in Graves' hyperthyroidism and ophthalmopathy.

Here the sequenced sample was peripheral blood mononuclear cells (PBMCs), taken at new diagnosis, from a patient treated with antithyroid drugs. Receptors originate from a woman aged 40 to 50 with Graves disease. Both conserved end residues are part of each CDR3. Each record gives: clone size, J gene, D gene, V gene, CDR3 DNA, CDR3 protein. A D gene is named only where the DNA matches it firmly. For some rows the clone size is stated as once, few or many, or as a class when expanded; others skip it.

>.|TRBJ2-3|TRBD2|TRBV20-1
TGCAGTGCTAGAGATCGGGCTAGCGGGAGTAGCACAGATACGCAGTATTTT
CSARDRASGSSTDTQYF
>.|TRBJ1-5|.|TRBV29-1
TGCAGCGTTGAACATCGTTCCAGGGCGGGCAATCAGCCCCAGCATTTT
CSVEHRSRAGNQPQHF
>.|TRBJ2-2|.|TRBV29-1
TGCAGCGTTGTGTACACGAACACCGGGGAGCTGTTTTTT
CSVVYTNTGELFF
>many|TRBJ2-5|.|TRBV4-3
TGCGCCAGCAGCCAAGATAGAGGGGCGGGGGAGACCCAGTACTTC
CASSQDRGAGETQYF
>many|TRBJ2-4|TRBD1|TRBV12-3/TRBV12-4
TGTGCCAGCAGTTTAGTGTTTCGGGCGACAGGGGAAGGGGCCAAAAACATTCAGTACTTC
CASSLVFRATGEGAKNIQYF
>few|TRBJ2-7|TRBD1|TRBV5-4
TGTGCCAGCAGCTTGGGGGACAGAGCGTCCTACGAGCAGTACTTC
CASSLGDRASYEQYF
>few|TRBJ1-2|.|TRBV20-1
TGCAGTGCTAGGGCCCAGAACACAGGGATCCGCGGCTATGGCTACACCTTC
CSARAQNTGIRGYGYTF
>.|TRBJ2-7|.|TRBV4-3
TGCGCCAGCAGCCAATCGGCGGAGTTCACCCCTCCCGAGCAGTACTTC
CASSQSAEFTPPEQYF
>many|TRBJ2-6|.|TRBV28
TGTGCCAGCAGCCCCAGGGGCTCTGGGGCCAACGTCCTGACTTTC
CASSPRGSGANVLTF
>many|TRBJ2-1|.|TRBV12-3/TRBV12-4
TGTGCCAGCAGCCCCGGTGGAGGGGTCCGCAATGAGCAGTTCTTC
CASSPGGGVRNEQFF
>.|TRBJ2-1|TRBD2|TRBV7-8
TGTGCCAGCAGCCTAAGGGTCTCGGGACTAGCGGGTAGTAGCTCCTACAATGAGCAGTTCTTC
CASSLRVSGLAGSSSYNEQFF
>many|TRBJ2-1|TRBD1|TRBV24-1
TGTGCCTCCCAGGGGGACTCCTACAATGAGCAGTTCTTC
CASQGDSYNEQFF
>many|TRBJ2-5|.|TRBV7-3
TGTGCCAGCAGCCCAGGGCCCCAAGAGACCCAGTACTTC
CASSPGPQETQYF
>many|TRBJ2-5|.|TRBV12-3/TRBV12-4
TGTGCCAGCAGTTTACAGCTTCGGCAAGAGACCCAGTACTTC
CASSLQLRQETQYF
>.|TRBJ2-3|.|TRBV7-9
TGTGCCAGCACTAGCGAAGGCAGGGGGAGCACAGATACGCAGTATTTT
CASTSEGRGSTDTQYF
>few|TRBJ2-1|TRBD2|TRBV7-9
TGTGCCAGCAGCGCTAGCGGGTTCTCCTACAATGAGCAGTTCTTC
CASSASGFSYNEQFF
>many|TRBJ2-3|TRBD2|TRBV6-1
TGTGCCAGCAGTGGCATAGCGGGACTTAGCACAGATACGCAGTATTTT
CASSGIAGLSTDTQYF
>many|TRBJ2-1|.|TRBV6-2/TRBV6-3
TGTGCCAGCAGTTACTCGGACACTCCGAGATACAATGAGCAGTTCTTC
CASSYSDTPRYNEQFF
>.|TRBJ2-7|.|TRBV10-3
TGTGCCATCAGTGGACAGGCCCGGGTCCACGAGCAGTACTTC
CAISGQARVHEQYF
>.|TRBJ2-7|TRBD2|TRBV15
TGTGCCACCAGCAGACAGACTAGCCCCCACGAGCAGTACTTC
CATSRQTSPHEQYF
>many|TRBJ1-1|TRBD1|TRBV28
TGTGCCAGCAGCAGTCCCGGGACAGGGAACACTGAAGCTTTCTTT
CASSSPGTGNTEAFF
>many|TRBJ2-3|TRBD2|TRBV6-5
TGTGCCAGCAGTTACCCCCTCGGGGCCCCGTCGGGGACTACAAAAGATACGCAGTATTTT
CASSYPLGAPSGTTKDTQYF
>many|TRBJ2-1|.|TRBV11-2
TGTGCCAGCAGCTTATGGGGGCTAGGTGGACGGAATGAGCAGTTCTTC
CASSLWGLGGRNEQFF
>many|TRBJ2-1|TRBD1|TRBV30
TGTGCCTGGAGTGGAGGGACAGGGGTCGGGAATGAGCAGTTCTTC
CAWSGGTGVGNEQFF
>many|TRBJ2-1|TRBD2|TRBV5-1
TGCGCCAGCAGCCATACAGTGGCGGGAGGCTTGGATGAGCAGTTCTTC
CASSHTVAGGLDEQFF
>many|TRBJ1-1|.|TRBV18
TGTGCCAGCTCAACCTGGACACCGTCCAAGGACACTGAAGCTTTCTTT
CASSTWTPSKDTEAFF
>many|TRBJ2-7|.|TRBV6-5
TGTGCCAGCAGTTACTCACTGGGGACGGGGACCTACGAGCAGTACTTC
CASSYSLGTGTYEQYF
>.|TRBJ1-5|TRBD1|TRBV7-2
TGTGCCAGCAGCCCGGGACAGAGACGCAATCAGCCCCAGCATTTT
CASSPGQRRNQPQHF
>.|TRBJ1-6|.|TRBV12-3/TRBV12-4
TGTGCCAGCAGCGTCCGGGACGGGGTAGGAAATTCACCCCTCCACTTT
CASSVRDGVGNSPLHF
>many|TRBJ2-5|.|TRBV18
TGTGCCAGCTCACCACCGACAGGATCAGAGACCCAGTACTTC
CASSPPTGSETQYF
>many|TRBJ2-7|TRBD1|TRBV28
TGTGCCAGCAGTTTCGGGACAGGGGTCTACGAGCAGTACTTC
CASSFGTGVYEQYF
>.|TRBJ2-7|TRBD2|TRBV5-8
TGTGCCAGCACGCTTGGGACTAGCGGCTACGAGCAGTACTTC
CASTLGTSGYEQYF
>few|TRBJ2-3|.|TRBV5-1
TGCGCCAGCAGCTTGGGGGGTAGCATGACAGATACGCAGTATTTT
CASSLGGSMTDTQYF
>many|TRBJ2-1|.|TRBV10-3
TGTGCCATCAGTGAGTCAGGCACTGTCCGCTCCTACAATGAGCAGTTCTTC
CAISESGTVRSYNEQFF
>many|TRBJ2-1|TRBD2|TRBV10-3
TGTGCCACCTCACTAGCGGGAGATGATGAGCAGTTCTTC
CATSLAGDDEQFF
>many|TRBJ1-4|.|TRBV20-1
TGCAGTGCTTGGAGGGTGACAGTCTCAACTAATGAAAAACTGTTTTTT
CSAWRVTVSTNEKLFF
>many|TRBJ2-5|TRBD2|TRBV9
TGTGCCAGCAGCCTTGGACTAGCGGGAGGGATCGAGGAGACCCAGTACTTC
CASSLGLAGGIEETQYF
>many|TRBJ1-2|TRBD1|TRBV19
TGTGCCAGTACCTGGCTTTTGACAGGGGATGGCTACACCTTC
CASTWLLTGDGYTF
>few|TRBJ1-3|.|TRBV30
TGTGCCTGGAGGCCAACAGGAAGCTTCTCTGGAAACACCATATATTTT
CAWRPTGSFSGNTIYF
>many|TRBJ1-6|.|TRBV15
TGTGCCACCAGCAGGACGACAGGCGGCGGAAATTCACCCCTCCACTTT
CATSRTTGGGNSPLHF
>.|TRBJ2-3|.|TRBV4-1
TGCGCCAGCAGCCAAGATGATGTATCCGGGGGTGCAGATACGCAGTATTTT
CASSQDDVSGGADTQYF
>many|TRBJ1-3|.|TRBV4-1
TGCGCCAGCAGCCAAGTCATCGACCGGGACGGCTCTGGAAACACCATATATTTT
CASSQVIDRDGSGNTIYF
>.|TRBJ2-3|TRBD2|TRBV9
TGTGCCAGCAGCCAAGCAAGGACTAGCGGGAGAACAGATACGCAGTATTTT
CASSQARTSGRTDTQYF
>.|TRBJ2-3|TRBD2|TRBV12-3/TRBV12-4
TGTGCCAGCCAATCAGGGCGGGAGGGGAGCACAGATACGCAGTATTTT
CASQSGREGSTDTQYF
>many|TRBJ1-4|.|TRBV15
TGTGCCACCAGCAGAGATCCCTCAGCGGTTGGTTATTTAGAAAAACTGTTTTTT
CATSRDPSAVGYLEKLFF
>.|TRBJ2-1|.|TRBV5-6
TGTGCCAGCAGCTTACTGGACTACAATGAGCAGTTCTTC
CASSLLDYNEQFF
>.|TRBJ2-5|TRBD2|TRBV6-2/TRBV6-3
TGTGCCAGCAGCCTACTAGCGGGAGGGGGTGAGACCCAGTACTTC
CASSLLAGGGETQYF
>many|TRBJ1-5|.|TRBV28
TGTGCCAGCAGTTTATCAGGGAGCGGCAATCAGCCCCAGCATTTT
CASSLSGSGNQPQHF
>many|TRBJ1-2|TRBD1|TRBV27
TGTGCCAGCAGCCCCGGACAGGGCTATGGCTACACCTTC
CASSPGQGYGYTF
>many|TRBJ2-3|.|TRBV7-3
TGTGCCAGCAGCTTAGCCCCCGGGACTAGCACAGATACGCAGTATTTT
CASSLAPGTSTDTQYF
>.|TRBJ2-7|TRBD1|TRBV10-3
TGTGCCATCAGTGAGCCCGCCGCGGGGACAGGGGGCAACGAGCAGTACTTC
CAISEPAAGTGGNEQYF